In its sample, the clone carrying this TCR beta chain was seen a few times. 60 Vbeta and 13 Jbeta primers were used in PCR. Method: immunoSEQ multiplex PCR; TCRdb's copy keeps in-frame clones and lacks some. The profile shows 200,000 or so clones, 82% of them singletons. The data stem from a study of cytomegalovirus exposure and HLA in healthy donors. CDR1 LNHDA and CDR2 SQIVND come from the germline V gene (reference sequence). Losses at the gene ends were 8 bases for V and 4 bases for J; bases not matched to a gene: 9. This CDR3 is 15 amino acids long. The J gene is TRBJ1-1, the V gene TRBV19; TRBD1 agrees at 11 bases. Sequencing used PBMCs. The clonotype comes from a woman aged 50 to 65 in good health and CMV-seropositive. CDR3 in DNA: TGTGCCAGTTCTTCATCGGACAGGGGGCTCACTGAAGCTTTCTTT. It encodes CASSSSDRGLTEAFF.